This T cell receptor (beta chain) was observed in a study of blood T cell repertoires in COVID-19. Germline V CDR1 and CDR2: MGHRA, YSYEKL. This CDR3 has 15 residues. The V segment lost 6 bases and the J segment 5 bases; nucleotides outside the gene matches: 5. The assay was immunoSEQ multiplex PCR, and TCRdb's table has in-frame clones only and misses some. Here the sample spans 25,000 to 35,000 clones, 75% to 90% being singletons. The genes are TRBV4-1 and TRBJ2-3; 13 bases are shared with TRBD2. This receptor was identified in a human donor with acute or convalescent COVID-19. The donor label of this sample is uncertain. Sequenced input: peripheral blood. CDR3 in amino acids: CASSPGLAGQDTQYF. For the CDR3, the DNA is TGCGCCAGCAGTCCGGGACTAGCGGGACAAGATACGCAGTATTTT.